The TCR beta chain described here comes from a study of cytomegalovirus exposure and HLA in healthy donors. On the study more broadly: One earlier analysis, a look at about 179 million T cells, found some 110 million unique TCR beta sequences.

Study findings and constraints: The productive fraction for most TCR beta V segments was about 87% or about 30% in an earlier analysis. Analysis performed later found 16,951 TCR beta sequences associated with HLA alleles at 0.05 false discovery rate.

Regarding this clone: The target antigen is unknown.

Germline V lookup: CDR1 SGHNT, CDR2 YENEEA. This CDR3 comprises 13 residues. The ends were cut back, 3 bases at V and 1 base at J, with 6 bases in the middle. PCR used 60 Vbeta primers and 13 Jbeta primers. Profiling relied on immunoSEQ multiplex PCR, and the TCRdb table lists in-frame clones only, not all of them. Here the sample spans 130,000 or so clones, around four fifths being singletons. Sequences were obtained from PBMCs. This receptor was identified in a young man in good health and CMV-seronegative. The chain joins TRBV11-3 to TRBJ1-1, with D hard to call. CDR3: CASSFNKNTEAFF. DNA of the CDR3: TGTGCCAGCAGCTTTAACAAGAACACTGAAGCTTTCTTT.